This is a list of T cell receptor beta chains from one sample in a study of blood T cell repertoires in COVID-19. Profiled with immunoSEQ multiplex PCR; TCRdb holds only in-frame clones, not every one. This table holds approximately 200,000 clones, over 75% found once. The sequencing sample was made of PBMCs or T cells enriched from blood (not recorded which). The receptor source for this set is a man in his forties or fifties who had recovered from COVID-19. CDR3s include the opening cysteine and the closing phenylalanine or tryptophan.

v_call,cdr3_length,cdr3_aa
TRBV3-1/TRBV3-2,14,CASSQAGFNSPLHF
TRBV7-8,16,CASSPPPEGFNQPQHF
TRBV9,12,CASSREITGYTF
TRBV28,14,CASSFATSYNEQFF
TRBV6-2/TRBV6-3,15,CASSITGTGMYEQYF
TRBV19,12,CASRRTDQPQHF
TRBV10-3,13,CAISADSLYGYTF
TRBV5-1,13,CASSLTEWAEQFF
TRBV27,17,CASAGQGAVAGANVLTF
TRBV29-1,15,CSVRGQGTLDGGYTF
TRBV5-1,14,CASQTSGPYNEQFF
TRBV2,13,CASRGQGTDTQYF
TRBV7-9,14,CASSFSGQPYEQYF
TRBV24-1,15,CATSSTGTGVVEAFF
TRBV7-9,13,CASSLEGGTEAFF
TRBV4-1,15,CASNRAGGHGYEQFF
TRBV12-3/TRBV12-4,12,CATGGKGDGYTF
TRBV30,11,CAWRRDYEQYF
TRBV2,14,CATRQGANTDTQYF
TRBV19,13,CASTRSGGTEAFF
TRBV27,17,CASSPPRKQGYNSPLHF
TRBV5-1,15,CASSLGQGVSYGYTF
TRBV5-4,16,CASSSAGSSRYNEQFF
TRBV30,13,CAWSGIYRDEQYF
TRBV7-3,13,CASSPRDSNEQFF
TRBV4-2,14,CASSPQEGYSPLHF
TRBV2,11,CASSVQGAQYF
TRBV5-1,14,CASSLGGQIHGYTF